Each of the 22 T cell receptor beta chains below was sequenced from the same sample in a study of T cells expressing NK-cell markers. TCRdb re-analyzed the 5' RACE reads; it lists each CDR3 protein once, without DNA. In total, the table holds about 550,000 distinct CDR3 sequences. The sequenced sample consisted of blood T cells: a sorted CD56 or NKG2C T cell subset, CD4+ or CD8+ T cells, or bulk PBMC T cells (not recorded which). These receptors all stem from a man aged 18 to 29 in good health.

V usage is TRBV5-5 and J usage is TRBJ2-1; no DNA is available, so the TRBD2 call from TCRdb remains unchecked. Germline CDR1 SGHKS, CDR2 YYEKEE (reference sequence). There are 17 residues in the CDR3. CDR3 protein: CASSDTSGRDPLDEQFF.

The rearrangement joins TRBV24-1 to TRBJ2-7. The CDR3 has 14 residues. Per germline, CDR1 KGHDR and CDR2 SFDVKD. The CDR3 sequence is CATSDPDRSGEQYF.

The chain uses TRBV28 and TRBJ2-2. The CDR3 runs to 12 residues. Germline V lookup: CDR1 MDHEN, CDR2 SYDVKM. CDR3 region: CASSFVSGELFF.

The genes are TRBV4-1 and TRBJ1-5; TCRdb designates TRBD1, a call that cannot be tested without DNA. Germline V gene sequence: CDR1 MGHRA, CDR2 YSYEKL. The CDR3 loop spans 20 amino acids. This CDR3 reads CASSQLTGTGNKYSNQPQHF.

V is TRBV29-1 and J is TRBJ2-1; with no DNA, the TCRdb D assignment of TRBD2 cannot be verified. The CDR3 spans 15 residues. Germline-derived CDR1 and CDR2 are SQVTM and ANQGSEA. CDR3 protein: CSAPTSGRPDNEQFF.

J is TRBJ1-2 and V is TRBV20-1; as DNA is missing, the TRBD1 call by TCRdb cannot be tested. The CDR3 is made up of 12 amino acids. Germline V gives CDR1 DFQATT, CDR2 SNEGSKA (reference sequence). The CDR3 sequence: CSAKLGGGGYTF.

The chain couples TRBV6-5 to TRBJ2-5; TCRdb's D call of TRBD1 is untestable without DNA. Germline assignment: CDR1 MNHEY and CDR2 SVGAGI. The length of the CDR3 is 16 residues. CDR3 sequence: CASSYGGSGSQETQYF.

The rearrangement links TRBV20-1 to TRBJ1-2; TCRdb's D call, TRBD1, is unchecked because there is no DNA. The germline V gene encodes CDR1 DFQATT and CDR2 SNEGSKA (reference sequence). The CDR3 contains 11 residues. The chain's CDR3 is CSASGREGYTF.

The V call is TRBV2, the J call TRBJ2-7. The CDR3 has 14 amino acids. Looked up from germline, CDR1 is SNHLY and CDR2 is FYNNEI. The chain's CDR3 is CASRKTRIDGEQYF.

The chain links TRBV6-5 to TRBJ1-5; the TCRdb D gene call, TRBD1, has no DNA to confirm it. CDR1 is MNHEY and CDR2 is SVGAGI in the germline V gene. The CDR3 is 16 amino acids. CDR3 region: CASRPGQPYSNQPQHF.

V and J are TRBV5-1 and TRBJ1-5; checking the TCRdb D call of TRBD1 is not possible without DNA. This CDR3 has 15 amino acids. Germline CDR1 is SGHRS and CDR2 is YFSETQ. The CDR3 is CASSRETGGDQPQHF.

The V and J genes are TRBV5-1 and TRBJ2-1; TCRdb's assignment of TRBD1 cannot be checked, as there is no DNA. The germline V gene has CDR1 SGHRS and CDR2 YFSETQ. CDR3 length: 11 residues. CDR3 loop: CAVQGSDEQFF. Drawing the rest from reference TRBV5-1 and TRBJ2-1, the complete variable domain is KAGVTQTPRYLIKTRGQQVTLSCSPISGHRSVSWYQQTPGQGLQFLFEYFSETQRNKGNFPGRFSGRQFSNSRSEMNVSTLELGDSALYLCAVQGSDEQFFGPGTRLTVL.

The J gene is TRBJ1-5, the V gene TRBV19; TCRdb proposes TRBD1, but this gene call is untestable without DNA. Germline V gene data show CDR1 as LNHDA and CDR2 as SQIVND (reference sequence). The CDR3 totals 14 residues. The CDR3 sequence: CASNPQGWRQPQHF.

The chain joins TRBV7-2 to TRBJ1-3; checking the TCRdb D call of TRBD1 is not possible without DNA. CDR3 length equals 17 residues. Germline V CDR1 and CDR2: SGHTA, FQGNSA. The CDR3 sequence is CASSLVRFAGTGNTIYF. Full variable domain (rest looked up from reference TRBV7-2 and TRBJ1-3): GAGVSQSPSNKVTEKGKDVELRCDPISGHTALYWYRQSLGQGLEFLIYFQGNSAPDKSGLPSDRFSAERTGGSVSTLTIQRTQQEDSAVYLCASSLVRFAGTGNTIYFGEGSWLTVV.

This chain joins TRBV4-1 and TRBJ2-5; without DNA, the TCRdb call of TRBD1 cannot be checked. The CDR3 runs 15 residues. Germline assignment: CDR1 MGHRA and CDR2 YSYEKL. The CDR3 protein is CASSQVAGTEETQYF.

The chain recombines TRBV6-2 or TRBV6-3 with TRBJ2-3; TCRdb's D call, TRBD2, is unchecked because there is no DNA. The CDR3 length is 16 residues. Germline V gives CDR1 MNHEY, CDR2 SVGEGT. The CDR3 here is CASSYSPGGSTDTQYF.

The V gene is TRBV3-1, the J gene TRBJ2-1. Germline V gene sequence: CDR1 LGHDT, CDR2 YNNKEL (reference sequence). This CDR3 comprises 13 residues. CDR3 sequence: CASSLLLLAEQFF.

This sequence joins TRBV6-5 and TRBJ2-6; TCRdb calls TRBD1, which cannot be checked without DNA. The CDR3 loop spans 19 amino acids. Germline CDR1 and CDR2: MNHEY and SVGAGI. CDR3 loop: CASSYSPGQSRSGANVLTF.

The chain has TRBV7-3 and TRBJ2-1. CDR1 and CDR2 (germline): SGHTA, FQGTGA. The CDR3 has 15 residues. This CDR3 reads CASSLTSKTYNEQFF.

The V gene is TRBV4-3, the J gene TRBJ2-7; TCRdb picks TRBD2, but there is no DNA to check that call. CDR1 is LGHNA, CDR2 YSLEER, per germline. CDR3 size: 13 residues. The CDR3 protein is CASSSGTSGKQYF.

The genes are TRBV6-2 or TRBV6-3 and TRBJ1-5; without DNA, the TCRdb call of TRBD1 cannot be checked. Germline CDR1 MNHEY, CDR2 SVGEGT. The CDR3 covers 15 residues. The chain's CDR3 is CASSLPGSWNQPQHF.

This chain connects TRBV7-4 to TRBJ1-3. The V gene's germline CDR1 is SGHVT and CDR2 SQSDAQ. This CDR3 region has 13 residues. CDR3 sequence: CATMGFSGNTIYF.